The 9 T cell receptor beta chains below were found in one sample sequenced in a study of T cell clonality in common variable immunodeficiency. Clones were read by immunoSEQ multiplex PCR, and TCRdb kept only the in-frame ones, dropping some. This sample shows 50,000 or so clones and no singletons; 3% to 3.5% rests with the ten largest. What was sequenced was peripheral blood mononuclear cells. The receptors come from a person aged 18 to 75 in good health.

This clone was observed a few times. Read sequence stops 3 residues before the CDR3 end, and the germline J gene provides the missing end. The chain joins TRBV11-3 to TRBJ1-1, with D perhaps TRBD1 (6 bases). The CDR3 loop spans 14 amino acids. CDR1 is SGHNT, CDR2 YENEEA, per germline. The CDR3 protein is CASSLVSDRPLAFF. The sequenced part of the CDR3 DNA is TGTGCCAGCAGCTTAGTTTCGGACAGACCTCTT.

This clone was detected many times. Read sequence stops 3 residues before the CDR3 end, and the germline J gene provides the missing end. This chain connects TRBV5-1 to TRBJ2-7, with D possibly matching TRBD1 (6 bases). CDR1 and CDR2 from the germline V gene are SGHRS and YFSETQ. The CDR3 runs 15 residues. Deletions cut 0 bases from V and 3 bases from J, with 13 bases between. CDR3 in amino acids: CASSLVAGVVYEQYF. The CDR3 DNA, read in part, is TGCGCCAGCAGCTTGGTAGCAGGGGTTGTCTACGAG.

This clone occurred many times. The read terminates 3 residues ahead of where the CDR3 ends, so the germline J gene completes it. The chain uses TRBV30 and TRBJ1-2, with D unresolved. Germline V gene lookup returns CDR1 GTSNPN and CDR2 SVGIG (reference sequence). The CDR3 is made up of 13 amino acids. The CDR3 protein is CAWSVLEGGGYTF. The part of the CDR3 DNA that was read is TGTGCCTGGAGTGTACTTGAGGGTGGCGGC.

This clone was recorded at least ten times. The covered CDR3 bases are TGTGCCAGCTCACCCCCGGGCGGGGTTATCGGC. It specifies CASSPPGGVIG. The whole CDR3 protein reads CASSPPGGVIGYTF. The chain recombines TRBV18 with TRBJ1-2; D is ambiguous. With the read ending 3 residues before the CDR3 end, the germline J gene is used to fill in that end. Germline assignment: CDR1 KGHSH and CDR2 LQKENI. The CDR3 totals 14 residues.

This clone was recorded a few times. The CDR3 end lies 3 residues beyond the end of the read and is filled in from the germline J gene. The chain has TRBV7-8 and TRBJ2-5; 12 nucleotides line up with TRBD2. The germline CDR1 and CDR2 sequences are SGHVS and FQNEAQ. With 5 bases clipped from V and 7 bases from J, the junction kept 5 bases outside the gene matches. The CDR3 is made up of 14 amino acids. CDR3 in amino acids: CASSTTSGSLTQYF. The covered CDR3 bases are TGTGCCAGCAGCACGACTAGCGGGAGCCTGACC. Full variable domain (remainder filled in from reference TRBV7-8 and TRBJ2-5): GAGVSQSPRYKVAKRGQDVALRCDPISGHVSLFWYQQALGQGPEFLTYFQNEAQLDKSGLPSDRFFAERPEGSVSTLKIQRTQQEDSAVYLCASSTTSGSLTQYFGPGTRLLVL.

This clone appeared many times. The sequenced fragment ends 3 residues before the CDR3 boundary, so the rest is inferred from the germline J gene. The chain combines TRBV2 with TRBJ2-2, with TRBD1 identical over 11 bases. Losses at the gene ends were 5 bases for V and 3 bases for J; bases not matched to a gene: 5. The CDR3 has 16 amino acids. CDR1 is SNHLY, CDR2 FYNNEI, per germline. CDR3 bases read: TGTGCCAGCAGTCTGTGGACAGGGGGCGACACCGGGGAG. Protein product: CASSLWTGGDTGE. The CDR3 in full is CASSLWTGGDTGELFF. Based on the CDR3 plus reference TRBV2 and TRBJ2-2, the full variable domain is EPEVTQTPSHQVTQMGQEVILRCVPISNHLYFYWYRQILGQKVEFLVSFYNNEISEKSEIFDDQFSVERPDGSNFTLKIRSTKLEDSAMYFCASSLWTGGDTGELFFGEGSRLTVL.

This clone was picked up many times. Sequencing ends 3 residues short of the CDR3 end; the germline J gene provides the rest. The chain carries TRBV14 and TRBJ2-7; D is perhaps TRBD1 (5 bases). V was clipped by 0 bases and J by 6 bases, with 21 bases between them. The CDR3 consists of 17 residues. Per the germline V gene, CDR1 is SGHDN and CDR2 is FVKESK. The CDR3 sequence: CASSQDMGRDLLGEQYF. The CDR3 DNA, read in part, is TGTGCCAGCAGCCAAGATATGGGCAGGGATCTCTTGGGCGAG. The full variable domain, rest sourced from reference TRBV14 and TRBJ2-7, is EAGVTQFPSHSVIEKGQTVTLRCDPISGHDNLYWYRRVMGKEIKFLLHFVKESKQDESGMPNNRFLAERTGGTYSTLKVQPAELEDSGVYFCASSQDMGRDLLGEQYFGPGTRLTVT.

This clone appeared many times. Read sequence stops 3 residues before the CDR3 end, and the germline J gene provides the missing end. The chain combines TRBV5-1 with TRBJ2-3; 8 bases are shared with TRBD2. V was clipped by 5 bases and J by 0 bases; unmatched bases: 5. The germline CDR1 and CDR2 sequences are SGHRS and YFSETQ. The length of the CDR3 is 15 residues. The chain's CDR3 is CASRLLAASTDTQYF. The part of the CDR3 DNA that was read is TGCGCCAGCAGGCTACTAGCGGCTAGCACAGATACG.

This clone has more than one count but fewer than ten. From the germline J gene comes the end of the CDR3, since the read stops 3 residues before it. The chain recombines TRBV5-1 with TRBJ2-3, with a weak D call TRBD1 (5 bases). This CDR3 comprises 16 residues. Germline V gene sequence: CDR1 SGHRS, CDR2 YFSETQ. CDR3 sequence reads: CASSLGTGQSNQPQYF. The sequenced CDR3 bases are TGCGCCAGCAGCTTGGGCACAGGCCAGAGCAATCAGCCG.